What follows are 3 T cell receptor beta chains derived from one specimen sequenced in a study of T cell responses to AZD1222 COVID-19 vaccine. Assay used: immunoSEQ multiplex PCR; TCRdb lists only in-frame clones, some missing. The sample shows under 90,000 clones, approximately 85% of them seen only once. Here the sequenced sample was peripheral blood, taken 28 days after the second AZD1222 dose. Source of these receptors: an adult who received the AZD1222 COVID-19 vaccine.

This clone showed up just once. The chain couples TRBV5-5 to TRBJ1-3, with D hard to call. Trimming took off 0 bases at V and 2 bases at J, with 9 bases between the two ends. Germline loops: CDR1 SGHKS, CDR2 YYEKEE (reference sequence). CDR3 size: 15 residues. Here the CDR3 reads CASSLGAETGNTIYF. CDR3 in DNA: TGTGCCAGCAGCTTGGGGGCAGAGACTGGAAACACCATATATTTT.

This clone has a single count. The chain carries TRBV2 and TRBJ2-7, with no clear D. This CDR3 comprises 14 residues. Trimming shortened V by 4 bases and J by 2 bases, and 12 bases separated the two germline ends. The germline CDR1 and CDR2 sequences are SNHLY and FYNNEI. As DNA, the CDR3 is TGTGCCAGCAGTGTGGGCCACAGAGCCTACGAGCAGTACTTC. Its protein product is CASSVGHRAYEQYF.

This chain joins TRBV4-2 and TRBJ2-6; D gene uncertain. Germline V gene lookup returns CDR1 LGHNA and CDR2 YNFKEQ. The CDR3 is made up of 16 amino acids. The V end lost 0 bases, the J end lost 0 bases, and 6 bases lay between the germline ends. The CDR3 DNA reads as TGTGCCAGCAGCCAAGAAAAGTCCTCTGGGGCCAACGTCCTGACTTTC. Translation gives CASSQEKSSGANVLTF.